Sequencing of this TCR beta chain was carried out in a study of regulatory T cells in long-lasting Graves disease. Study outcomes and limitations: Newly diagnosed Graves' patients exceeded persistent ones in TCR diversity. Repertoires from persistent disease leaned toward TRBV28, TRBJ1-2 and TRBJ2-5.

Time point given: persistent/refractory GD, antithyroid drugs over 5 years with positive TRAb. PBMC RNA was the source of the TCR library. In building TCR beta libraries, iRepertoire HTBI primers were used together with Arm-PCR of CDR3 regions. Each CDR3 protein gets one entry after TCRdb re-called the multiplex PCR reads with MiXCR. This table has roughly 300,000 distinct CDR3 sequences, under 25% appearing once. Trimming at V came to 1 base and at J to 0 bases, leaving 6 bases not matched to a gene. This CDR3 spans 15 amino acids. Germline loops: CDR1 DFQATT, CDR2 SNEGSKA (reference sequence). This clonotype was counted at least ten times. Its antigen is not known.

The sequence was obtained from a female donor with Graves disease. This material consisted of peripheral blood mononuclear cells (PBMCs), taken when the disease was refractory, from a patient treated with antithyroid drugs. The chain recombines TRBV20-1 with TRBJ2-7; 7 nucleotides agree with TRBD2. The CDR3 here is CSARVQRGDSYEQYF. DNA for the CDR3: TGCAGTGCTAGAGTGCAACGGGGGGACTCCTACGAGCAGTACTTC.